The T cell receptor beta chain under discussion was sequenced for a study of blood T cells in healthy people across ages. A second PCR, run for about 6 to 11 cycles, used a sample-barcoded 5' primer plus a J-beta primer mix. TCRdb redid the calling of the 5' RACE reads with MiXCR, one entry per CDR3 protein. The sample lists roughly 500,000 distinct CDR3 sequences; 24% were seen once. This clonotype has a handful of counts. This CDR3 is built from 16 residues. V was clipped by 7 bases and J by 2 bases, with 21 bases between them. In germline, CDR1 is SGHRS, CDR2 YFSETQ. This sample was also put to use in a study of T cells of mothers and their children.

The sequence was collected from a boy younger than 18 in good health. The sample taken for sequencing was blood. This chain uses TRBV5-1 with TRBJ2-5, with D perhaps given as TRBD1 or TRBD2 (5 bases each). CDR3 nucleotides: TGCGCCAGCGCCAATGACGGGGCCGGTCGGCAAGAGACCCAGTACTTC. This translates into CASANDGAGRQETQYF.